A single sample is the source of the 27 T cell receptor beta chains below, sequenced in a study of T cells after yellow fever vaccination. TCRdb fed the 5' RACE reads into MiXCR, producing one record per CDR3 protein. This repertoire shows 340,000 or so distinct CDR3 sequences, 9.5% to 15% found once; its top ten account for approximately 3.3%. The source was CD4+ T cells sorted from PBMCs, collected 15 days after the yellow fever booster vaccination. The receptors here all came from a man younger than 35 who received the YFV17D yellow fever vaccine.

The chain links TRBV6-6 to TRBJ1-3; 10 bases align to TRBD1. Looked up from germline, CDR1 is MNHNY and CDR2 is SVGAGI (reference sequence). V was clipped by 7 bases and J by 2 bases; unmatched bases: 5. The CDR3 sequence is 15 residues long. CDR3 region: CASTDDRGPGNTIYF. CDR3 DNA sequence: TGTGCCAGCACTGATGACAGGGGGCCTGGAAACACCATATATTTT.

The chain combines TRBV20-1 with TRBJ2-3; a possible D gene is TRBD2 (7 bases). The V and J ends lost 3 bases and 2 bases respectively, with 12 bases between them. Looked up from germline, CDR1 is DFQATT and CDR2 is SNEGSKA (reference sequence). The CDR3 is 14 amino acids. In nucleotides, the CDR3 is TGCAGTGCTAGGCTTGGGGGGGCCACAGATACGCAGTATTTT. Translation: CSARLGGATDTQYF.

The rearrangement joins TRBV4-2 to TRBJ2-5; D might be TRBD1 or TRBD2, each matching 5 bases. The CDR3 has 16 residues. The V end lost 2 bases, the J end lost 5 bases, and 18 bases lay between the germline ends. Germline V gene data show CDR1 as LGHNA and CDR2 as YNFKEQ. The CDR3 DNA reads TGTGCCAGCAGCCAATATGACGGGGCCACGTGGGAGACCCAGTACTTC. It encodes CASSQYDGATWETQYF.

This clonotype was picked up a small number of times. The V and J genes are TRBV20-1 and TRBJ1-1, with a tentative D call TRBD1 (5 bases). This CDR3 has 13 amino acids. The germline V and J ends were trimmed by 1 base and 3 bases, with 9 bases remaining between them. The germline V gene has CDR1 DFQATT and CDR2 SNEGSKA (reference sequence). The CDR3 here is CSARGGGDTEAFF. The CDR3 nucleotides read TGCAGTGCTAGAGGGGGGGGAGACACTGAAGCTTTCTTT.

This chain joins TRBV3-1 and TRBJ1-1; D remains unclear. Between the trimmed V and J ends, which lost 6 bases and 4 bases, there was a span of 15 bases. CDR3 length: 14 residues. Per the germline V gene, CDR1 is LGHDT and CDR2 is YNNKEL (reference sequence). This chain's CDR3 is CASRPLSPSTEAFF. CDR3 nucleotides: TGTGCCAGCAGGCCACTTAGCCCCAGCACTGAAGCTTTCTTT.

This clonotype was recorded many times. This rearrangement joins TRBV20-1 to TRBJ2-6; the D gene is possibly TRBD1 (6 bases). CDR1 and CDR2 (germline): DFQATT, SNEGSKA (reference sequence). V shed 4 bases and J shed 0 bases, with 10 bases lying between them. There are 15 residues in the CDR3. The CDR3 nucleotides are TGCAGTGCTAAAGGACAGTCCTCTGGGGCCAACGTCCTGACTTTC. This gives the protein CSAKGQSSGANVLTF.

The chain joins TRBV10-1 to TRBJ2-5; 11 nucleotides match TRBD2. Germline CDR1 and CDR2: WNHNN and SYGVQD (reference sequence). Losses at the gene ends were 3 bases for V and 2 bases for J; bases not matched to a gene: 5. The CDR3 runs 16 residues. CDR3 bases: TGCGCCAGCAGTGAAGGTACTAGCGGGGGACAAGAGACCCAGTACTTC. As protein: CASSEGTSGGQETQYF.

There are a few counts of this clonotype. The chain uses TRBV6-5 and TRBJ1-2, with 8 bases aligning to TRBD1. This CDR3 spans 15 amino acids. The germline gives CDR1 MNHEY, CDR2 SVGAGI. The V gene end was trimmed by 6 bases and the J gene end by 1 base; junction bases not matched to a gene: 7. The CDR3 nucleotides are TGTGCCAGCAGCAGAAAAGGACAGGGTAACTATGGCTACACCTTC. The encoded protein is CASSRKGQGNYGYTF.

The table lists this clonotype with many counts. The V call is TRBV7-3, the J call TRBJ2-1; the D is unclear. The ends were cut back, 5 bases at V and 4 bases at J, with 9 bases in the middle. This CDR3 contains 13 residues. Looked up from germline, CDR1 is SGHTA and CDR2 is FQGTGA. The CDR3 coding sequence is TGTGCCAGCAGCCCCCCCCCTTACAATGAGCAGTTCTTC. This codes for CASSPPPYNEQFF.

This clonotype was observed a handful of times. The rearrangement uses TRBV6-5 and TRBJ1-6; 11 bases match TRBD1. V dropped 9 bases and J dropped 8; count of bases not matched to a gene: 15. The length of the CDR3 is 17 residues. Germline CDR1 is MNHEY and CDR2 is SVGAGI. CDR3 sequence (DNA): TGTGCCAGTCAGAGGAAACCGGGACAGGGGGTGTATTCACCCCTCCACTTT. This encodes CASQRKPGQGVYSPLHF.

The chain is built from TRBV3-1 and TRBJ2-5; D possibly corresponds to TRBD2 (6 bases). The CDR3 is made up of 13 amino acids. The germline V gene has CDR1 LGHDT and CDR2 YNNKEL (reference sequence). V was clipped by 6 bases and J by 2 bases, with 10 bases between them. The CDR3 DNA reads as TGTGCCAGCAGATCGGCGGGACAAGAGACCCAGTACTTC. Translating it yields CASRSAGQETQYF.

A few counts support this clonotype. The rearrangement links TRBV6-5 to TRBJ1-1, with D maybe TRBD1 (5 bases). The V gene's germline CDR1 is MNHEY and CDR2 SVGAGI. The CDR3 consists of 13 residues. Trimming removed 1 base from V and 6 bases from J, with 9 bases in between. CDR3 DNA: TGTGCCAGCAGTTACTGGGGGGGGGCTGAAGCTTTCTTT. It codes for CASSYWGGAEAFF.

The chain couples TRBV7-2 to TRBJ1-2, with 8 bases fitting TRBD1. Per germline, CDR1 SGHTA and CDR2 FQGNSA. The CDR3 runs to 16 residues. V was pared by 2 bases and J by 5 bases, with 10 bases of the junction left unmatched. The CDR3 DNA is TGTGCCAGCAGCTTACCTCAGGGGGCCCGCCCTTATGGCTACACCTTC. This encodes CASSLPQGARPYGYTF.

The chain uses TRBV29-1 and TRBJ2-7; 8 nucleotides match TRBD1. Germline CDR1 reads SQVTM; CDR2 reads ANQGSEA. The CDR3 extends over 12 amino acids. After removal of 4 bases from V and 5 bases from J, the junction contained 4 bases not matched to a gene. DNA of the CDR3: TGCAGCGTTGCGGGGACAGGAAACGAGCAGTACGTC. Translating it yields CSVAGTGNEQYV.

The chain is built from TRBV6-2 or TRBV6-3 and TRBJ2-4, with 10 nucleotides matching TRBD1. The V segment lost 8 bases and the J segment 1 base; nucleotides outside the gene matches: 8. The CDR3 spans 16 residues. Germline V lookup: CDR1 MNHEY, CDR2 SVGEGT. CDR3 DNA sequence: TGTGCCAGCCGGGACAGGGGTGAAGGTGCCAAAAACATTCAGTACTTC. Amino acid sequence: CASRDRGEGAKNIQYF.

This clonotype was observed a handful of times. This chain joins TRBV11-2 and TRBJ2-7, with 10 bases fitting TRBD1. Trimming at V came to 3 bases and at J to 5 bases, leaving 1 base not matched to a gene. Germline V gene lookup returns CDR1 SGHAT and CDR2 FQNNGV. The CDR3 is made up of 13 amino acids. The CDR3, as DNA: TGTGCCAGCAGCTTCGACAGGGGGCACGAGCAGTACTTC. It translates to CASSFDRGHEQYF.

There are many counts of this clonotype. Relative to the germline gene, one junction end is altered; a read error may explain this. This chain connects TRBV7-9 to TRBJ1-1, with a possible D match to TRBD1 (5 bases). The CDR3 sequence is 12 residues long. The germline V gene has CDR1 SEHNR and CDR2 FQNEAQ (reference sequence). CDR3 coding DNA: TGTGCCAGCCGAGCCATGATCCGGGGGAAGGCCTTT. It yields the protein CASRAMIRGKAF.

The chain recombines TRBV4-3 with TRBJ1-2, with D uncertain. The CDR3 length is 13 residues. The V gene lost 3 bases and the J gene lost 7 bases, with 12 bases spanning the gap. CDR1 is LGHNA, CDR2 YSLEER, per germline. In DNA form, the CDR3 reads TGCGCCAGCAGCCAGTCTGCCTGGAGTGGCTACACCTTC. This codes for CASSQSAWSGYTF.

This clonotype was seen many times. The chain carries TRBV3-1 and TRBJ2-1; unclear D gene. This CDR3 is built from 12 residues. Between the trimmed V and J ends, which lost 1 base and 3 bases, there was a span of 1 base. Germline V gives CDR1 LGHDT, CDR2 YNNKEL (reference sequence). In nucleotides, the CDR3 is TGTGCCAGCAGCCAAGGCTACAATGAGCAGTTCTTC. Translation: CASSQGYNEQFF.

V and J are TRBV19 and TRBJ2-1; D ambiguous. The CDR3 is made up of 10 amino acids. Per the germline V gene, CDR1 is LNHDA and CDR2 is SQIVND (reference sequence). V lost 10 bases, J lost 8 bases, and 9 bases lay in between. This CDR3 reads CATAPDEQFF. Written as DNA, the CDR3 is TGTGCCACCGCTCCGGATGAGCAGTTCTTC.

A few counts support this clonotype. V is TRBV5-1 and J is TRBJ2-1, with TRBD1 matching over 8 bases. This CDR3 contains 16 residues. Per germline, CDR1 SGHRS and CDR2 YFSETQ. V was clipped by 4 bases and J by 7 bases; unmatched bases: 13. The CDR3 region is CASSASGGPALNEQFF. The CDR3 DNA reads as TGCGCCAGCAGCGCCTCAGGGGGCCCCGCCTTAAATGAGCAGTTCTTC.

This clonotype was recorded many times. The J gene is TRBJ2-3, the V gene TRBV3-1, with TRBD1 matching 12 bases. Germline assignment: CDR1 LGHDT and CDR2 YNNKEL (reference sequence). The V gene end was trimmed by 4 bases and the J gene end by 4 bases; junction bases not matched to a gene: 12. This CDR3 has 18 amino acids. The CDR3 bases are TGTGCCAGCAGCCCCCGGGACAGGGGGCATCTGGACGCAGATACGCAGTATTTT. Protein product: CASSPRDRGHLDADTQYF.

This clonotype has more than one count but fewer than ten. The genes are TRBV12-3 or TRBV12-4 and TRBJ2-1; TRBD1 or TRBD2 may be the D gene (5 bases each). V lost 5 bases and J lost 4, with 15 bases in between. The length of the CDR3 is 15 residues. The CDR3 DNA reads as TGTGCCAGCAGTAGGACGGGACGGATTTACAATGAGCAGTTCTTC. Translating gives CASSRTGRIYNEQFF.

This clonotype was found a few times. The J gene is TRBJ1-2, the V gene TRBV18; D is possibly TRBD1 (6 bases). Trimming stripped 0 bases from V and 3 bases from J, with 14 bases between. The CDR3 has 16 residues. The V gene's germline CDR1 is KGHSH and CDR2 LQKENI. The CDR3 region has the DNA TGTGCCAGCTCACCACCGCAAGGACAGCTAGACTATGGCTACACCTTC. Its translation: CASSPPQGQLDYGYTF.

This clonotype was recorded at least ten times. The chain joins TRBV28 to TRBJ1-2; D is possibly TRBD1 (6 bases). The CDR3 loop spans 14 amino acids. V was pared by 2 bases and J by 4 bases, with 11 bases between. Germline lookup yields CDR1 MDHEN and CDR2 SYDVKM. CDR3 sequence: CASSLGGRGYGYTF. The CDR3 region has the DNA TGTGCCAGCAGTTTAGGGGGCAGGGGCTATGGCTACACCTTC.

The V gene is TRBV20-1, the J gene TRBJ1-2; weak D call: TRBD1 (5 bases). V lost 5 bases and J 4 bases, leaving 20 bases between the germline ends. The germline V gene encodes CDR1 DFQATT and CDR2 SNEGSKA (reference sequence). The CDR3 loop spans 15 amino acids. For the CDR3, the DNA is TGCAGTGCTCCACCTACAGCGACAGCGTTCTATGGCTACACCTTC. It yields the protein CSAPPTATAFYGYTF.

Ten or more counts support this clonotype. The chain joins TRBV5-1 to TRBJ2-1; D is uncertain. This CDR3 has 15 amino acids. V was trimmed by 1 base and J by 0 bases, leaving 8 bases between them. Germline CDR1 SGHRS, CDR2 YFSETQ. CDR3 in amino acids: CASSLTASSYNEQFF. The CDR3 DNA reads TGCGCCAGCAGCTTGACAGCGAGCTCCTACAATGAGCAGTTCTTC. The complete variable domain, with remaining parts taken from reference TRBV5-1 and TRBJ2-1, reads KAGVTQTPRYLIKTRGQQVTLSCSPISGHRSVSWYQQTPGQGLQFLFEYFSETQRNKGNFPGRFSGRQFSNSRSEMNVSTLELGDSALYLCASSLTASSYNEQFFGPGTRLTVL.